Listed below are T cell receptor beta chains from one sample, sequenced in a study of T cells after yellow fever vaccination. MiXCR, applied by TCRdb to the 5' RACE reads, yields one record per CDR3 protein. Of 280,000 or so distinct CDR3 sequences in the sample, around 8.6% were seen once. Sequenced material: CD4+ T cells sorted from PBMCs, taken 5 days after the yellow fever booster vaccination. The receptors derive from a young man who received the YFV17D yellow fever vaccine. Each CDR3 is given with its conserved first and last residue. A D gene is named only where the DNA matches it firmly. Clone size is not always given. Where it is, it says once, few, many or a class for expanded clones.

j_call d_call v_call clone_size cdr3_nt cdr3_aa
TRBJ1-1 - TRBV10-3 few TGTGCCATCACGGCCAAGGAGTCGAACACTGAAGCTTTCTTT CAITAKESNTEAFF
TRBJ1-5 TRBD1 TRBV20-1 - TGCAGTGCTATGGGACAGGGGAATCAGCCCCAGCATTTT CSAMGQGNQPQHF
TRBJ2-1 TRBD1 TRBV18 few TGTGCCAGCTCCCTCGGACAGGGAAAGTCTATTGAGCAGTTCTTC CASSLGQGKSIEQFF
TRBJ2-3 TRBD2 TRBV5-6 few TGTGCCAGCAGCACTGGGGGGACTAGCGGGGGCACAGATACGCAGTATTTT CASSTGGTSGGTDTQYF
TRBJ2-3 TRBD1 TRBV29-1 few TGCAGCGGCTTCCCAGGGGGCGCGGGCGCAGATACGCAGTATTTT CSGFPGGAGADTQYF
TRBJ2-3 TRBD2 TRBV7-8 many TGTGCCAGCACAGGCGGGGGGAATACGCAGTATTTT CASTGGGNTQYF
TRBJ2-1 - TRBV25-1 - TGTGCCAGCAGTGGTCGGCTAGCTTACAATGAGCAGTTCTTC CASSGRLAYNEQFF
TRBJ1-2 - TRBV29-1 many TGCAGCGTTGGCGACGGAACTTATGGCTACACCTTC CSVGDGTYGYTF
TRBJ1-2 TRBD1 TRBV29-1 few TGCAGCGTTGCCGGGACAGGGGGATATGGCTACACCTTC CSVAGTGGYGYTF
TRBJ2-5 - TRBV29-1 many TGCAGCGTTGTTTTCCCGGCCAGGGGTGGGGAGACCCAGTACTTC CSVVFPARGGETQYF
TRBJ1-5 - TRBV20-1 - TGCAGTGCTAAACCGGGGGTGGGCAATCAGCCCCAGCATTTT CSAKPGVGNQPQHF
TRBJ2-5 TRBD2 TRBV4-3 few TGCGCCAGCAGCCTACGAGCCGGGGGGGGGGAGACCCAGTACTTC CASSLRAGGGETQYF
TRBJ2-7 - TRBV29-1 - TGCAGCGTTAGTCCAGGGTTCCCCTCCTACGAGCAGTACTTC CSVSPGFPSYEQYF
TRBJ1-3 - TRBV10-3 few TGTGCCATCAGTGCCCGGACTTCTGGAAACACCATATATTTT CAISARTSGNTIYF
TRBJ1-2 TRBD1 TRBV20-1 few TGCAGTGCTAGAGCTTTCAGGGGGCGGGCTGGCTACACCTTC CSARAFRGRAGYTF
TRBJ2-3 TRBD2 TRBV5-6 - TGTGCCAGCAGCCGGACTAGCGGGGGGGCCGGGGCAGATACGCAGTATTTT CASSRTSGGAGADTQYF
TRBJ2-5 - TRBV7-9 few TGTGCCAGCACCCAGGGCAGGGGAGAGACCCAGTACTTC CASTQGRGETQYF
TRBJ2-7 TRBD2 TRBV6-5 - TGTGCCAGCAGTTACTCGTTTAGCGGGGTCTACGAGCAGTACTTC CASSYSFSGVYEQYF
TRBJ1-6 - TRBV6-2/TRBV6-3 - TGTGCCAGCAGTTTCATCTACTCACCCCTCCACTTT CASSFIYSPLHF
TRBJ2-5 - TRBV7-6 - TGTGCCAGCAGGTATAGGCCTAGCCAGCAAGAGACCCAGTACTTC CASRYRPSQQETQYF
TRBJ2-5 - TRBV5-1 many TGCGCCAGCAGCTTGGCCCGGGATACAACGTATACCCAGTACTTC CASSLARDTTYTQYF
TRBJ1-6 TRBD1 TRBV20-1 few TGCAGTGCTCGTGACAGGGTCTACTATAATTCACCCCTCCACTTT CSARDRVYYNSPLHF
TRBJ2-3 - TRBV7-2 - TGTGCCAGCAACCCCTTTTCGGTAGATACGCAGTATTTT CASNPFSVDTQYF
TRBJ1-6 - TRBV20-1 few TGCAGTGCTCGCGGGTCAAGCTCCTATAATTCACCCCTCCACTTT CSARGSSSYNSPLHF
TRBJ1-2 - TRBV28 few TGTGCCAGCAGTTTCGTTCGGGAATACGGCTACACCTTC CASSFVREYGYTF
TRBJ2-1 TRBD1 TRBV4-3 few TGCGCCAGCAGCCAAGATACAGGGGGCATGAATGAGCAGTTCTTC CASSQDTGGMNEQFF
TRBJ2-5 - TRBV25-1 - TGTGCCAGCAGTTTCACAGGGAGCGCCCGGGAGACCCAGTACTTC CASSFTGSARETQYF
TRBJ2-5 - TRBV2 few TGTGCCAGCAGTGTTCAGGGGATGGGCATAGAGACCCAGTACTTC CASSVQGMGIETQYF
TRBJ2-7 TRBD2 TRBV6-2/TRBV6-3 few TGTGCCAGCAGTTACCCGCCGGGACTAGCGGGTTCCTACGAGCAGTACTTC CASSYPPGLAGSYEQYF
TRBJ2-3 - TRBV7-2 few TGTGCCAGCAGCTCGGACTGGGCAGATACGCAGTATTTT CASSSDWADTQYF
TRBJ1-3 - TRBV2 few TGTGCCAGCACCTCTGGAAACACCATATATTTT CASTSGNTIYF
TRBJ2-1 TRBD2 TRBV25-1 many TGTGCCAGCAGTCGGCTAGCGGGCTACAATGAGCAGTTCTTC CASSRLAGYNEQFF
TRBJ2-3 - TRBV9 few TGTGCCAGCAGCGTAGCTGGGAGCACAGATACGCAGTATTTT CASSVAGSTDTQYF
TRBJ1-1 - TRBV12-3/TRBV12-4 - TGTGCCAGCAGTTTATTTAGCACTGAAGCTTTCTTT CASSLFSTEAFF
TRBJ1-1 TRBD1 TRBV20-1 many TGCAGTGCTAGGAGGGACAGGGGCCGAAGAGAAGCTTTCTTT CSARRDRGRREAFF
TRBJ2-5 - TRBV7-9 many TGTGCCAGCAGCTTAGCGGCGGTTGGGACCCAGTACTTC CASSLAAVGTQYF
TRBJ1-6 - TRBV4-1 - TGCGCCAGCAGCCAAGAAATTGGGGCCGCATCACCCCTCCACTTT CASSQEIGAASPLHF
TRBJ2-1 TRBD2 TRBV7-2 few TGTGCCAGCAGCTTCTGGAGCGGGGGGGGATTAAGCTCCTACAATGAGCAGTTCTTC CASSFWSGGGLSSYNEQFF
TRBJ2-3 - TRBV6-5 few TGTGCCAGCAGTTACGGGTGGGATCCGCAGTATTTT CASSYGWDPQYF
TRBJ2-1 - TRBV20-1 few TGCAGTGCTGACCTCCCGGACCTACGGTCCAATGAGCAGTTCTTC CSADLPDLRSNEQFF
TRBJ2-2 TRBD2 TRBV5-1 many TGCGCCAGCAGCTGGACTAGTCTGCGGGAGCTGTTTTTT CASSWTSLRELFF
TRBJ1-5 - TRBV6-6 - TGTGCCAGCAGTTACTCCCCGACAGTTCAGCCCCAGCATTTT CASSYSPTVQPQHF
TRBJ1-1 - TRBV11-2 many TGTGCCAGCAGCTTAACCAGGGACACTGAAGCTTTCTTT CASSLTRDTEAFF
TRBJ1-3 - TRBV6-2/TRBV6-3 - TGTGCCAGCAACTGGGGCTCTGGAAACACCATATATTTT CASNWGSGNTIYF
TRBJ1-6 TRBD1 TRBV6-2/TRBV6-3 few TGTGCCAGCGCCCGACAGGGATGGAATTCACCCCTCCACTTT CASARQGWNSPLHF
TRBJ1-1 - TRBV20-1 many TGCAGTGTTCAAGAGGGCCGGGACACTGAAGCTTTCTTT CSVQEGRDTEAFF
TRBJ2-1 - TRBV4-2 few TGTGCCAGCAGCCAAGAGAGACAGACGAGCTCCTACAATGAGCAGTTCTTC CASSQERQTSSYNEQFF
TRBJ1-1 - TRBV5-4 few TGTGCCTCACAGATGAACACTGAAGCTTTCTTT CASQMNTEAFF
TRBJ2-7 TRBD2 TRBV12-3/TRBV12-4 many TGTGCCAGCAGCCAGGGACTAGCGGGGGGCTACGAGCAGTACTTC CASSQGLAGGYEQYF
TRBJ2-3 - TRBV5-1 few TGCGCCAGCAGCTTGGTAGCCACAGGGAACACAGATACGCAGTATTTT CASSLVATGNTDTQYF
TRBJ2-3 - TRBV5-6 few TGTGCCAGCAGCCCATTTGCCGCTAGAAGCCATACGCAGTATTTT CASSPFAARSHTQYF
TRBJ1-1 - TRBV20-1 many TGCAGTGCTCGGGCGGGGGGGCAGGACACTGAAGCTTTCTTT CSARAGGQDTEAFF
TRBJ2-1 - TRBV4-3 few TGCGCCAGCAGCCAAGATACTCGCTTCTCCTACAATGAGCAGTTCTTC CASSQDTRFSYNEQFF
TRBJ2-4 - TRBV6-6 many TGTGCCAGTCAACCCCGGGACGGTAAAAACATTCAGTACTTC CASQPRDGKNIQYF
TRBJ1-1 TRBD1 TRBV2 few TGTGCCAGCAGTTACCTACAGGGGTCTGAAGCTTTCTTT CASSYLQGSEAFF